One and the same sample provided the 27 T cell receptor beta chains below, sequenced in a study of T cell changes during pregnancy in multiple sclerosis. Data came from immunoSEQ multiplex PCR; TCRdb stores just in-frame clones and leaves some out. The repertoire has around 96,000 clones, 94% of them found once; the top ten carry less than 2.5%. This sample comprised peripheral blood, obtained in the third trimester of pregnancy. The source is a female donor with multiple sclerosis, enrolled in a pregnancy study.

This clone occurred once. The chain links TRBV11-1 to TRBJ2-5; D gene unclear. CDR3 length: 12 amino acids. Germline V gives CDR1 SGHAT, CDR2 FQDESV (reference sequence). V lost 2 bases to trimming and J lost 3 bases, with 4 bases between them. The CDR3 sequence: CASSLSEETQYF. CDR3 coding DNA: TGTGCCAGCAGCTTATCAGAAGAGACCCAGTACTTC.

A single count supports this clone. The V call is TRBV25-1, the J call TRBJ1-1, with D perhaps matching TRBD1 (5 bases). Germline V gives CDR1 MGHDK, CDR2 SYGVNS. This CDR3 has 12 amino acids. Trimming cost V 1 base and J 8 bases, with 8 bases left between them. CDR3 residues: CASSEWGTEAFF. The CDR3 DNA sequence: TGTGCCAGCAGTGAATGGGGCACAGAAGCTTTCTTT.

The chain uses TRBV6-5 and TRBJ2-7, with D perhaps TRBD2 (5 bases). The CDR3 is made up of 12 amino acids. V was trimmed by 7 bases and J by 6 bases, leaving 13 bases between them. Germline V gene sequence: CDR1 MNHEY, CDR2 SVGAGI. The CDR3 region is CASTVGDGEQYF. CDR3 bases: TGTGCCAGCACGGTGGGAGATGGCGAGCAGTACTTC.

The chain carries TRBV11-2 and TRBJ2-7, with TRBD2 as a possible D gene (5 bases). CDR3 size: 19 residues. Trimming removed 0 bases at V and 0 bases at J, with 21 bases between. Germline lookup yields CDR1 SGHAT and CDR2 FQNNGV. CDR3: CASSLDQSLWTPSSYEQYF. The CDR3 bases are TGTGCCAGCAGCTTAGATCAGTCTTTGTGGACTCCAAGCTCCTACGAGCAGTACTTC.

This sequence joins TRBV4-2 and TRBJ1-2; the D is unclear. Per the germline V gene, CDR1 is LGHNA and CDR2 is YNFKEQ. The CDR3 length is 15 residues. The V gene lost 0 bases and the J gene lost 3 bases, with 11 bases spanning the gap. The CDR3 DNA reads as TGTGCCAGCAGCCAAGATATGCTAGCTGACTATGGCTACACCTTC. It yields the protein CASSQDMLADYGYTF.

CDR3 bases: TGTGCCAGCAGGCGGGGACAGGGTCGAGGGGATGAGCAGTTCTTC. Its protein product is CASRRGQGRGDEQFF. This chain uses TRBV7-9 with TRBJ2-1, with 9 bases identical to TRBD1. CDR1 SEHNR and CDR2 FQNEAQ come from the germline V gene (reference sequence). After removal of 6 bases from V and 8 bases from J, the junction contained 11 bases not matched to a gene. There are 15 residues in the CDR3.

The CDR3 DNA is TGCGCCAGCAGCCAACAGGACAGGGGGCGCCCAGATACGCAGTATTTT. It is translated as CASSQQDRGRPDTQYF. The chain links TRBV4-3 to TRBJ2-3; 11 bases line up with TRBD1. The length of the CDR3 is 16 residues. Unmatched junction bases numbered 5, after V lost 2 bases and J lost 4 bases. Germline values: CDR1 LGHNA, CDR2 YSLEER.

The CDR3 reads CASSQQGGRIGELFF. CDR3 nucleotide sequence: TGTGCCAGCAGTCAACAGGGCGGCCGCATCGGGGAGCTGTTTTTT. The rearrangement joins TRBV7-2 to TRBJ2-2, with a tentative D call TRBD1 (6 bases). Trimming took off 6 bases at V and 7 bases at J, with 18 bases between the two ends. This CDR3 region has 15 residues. Germline lookup yields CDR1 SGHTA and CDR2 FQGNSA.

The chain has TRBV19 and TRBJ2-7; 14 nucleotides agree with TRBD2. This CDR3 comprises 17 residues. Germline V lookup: CDR1 LNHDA, CDR2 SQIVND (reference sequence). With V trimmed by 3 bases and J by 1 base, 5 bases remained unmatched. CDR3 nucleotides: TGTGCCAGTAGTATCGGACTAGCGGGAGGACGGTCCTACGAGCAGTACTTC. It encodes CASSIGLAGGRSYEQYF.

The chain combines TRBV7-6 with TRBJ2-1; TRBD1 might be the D (6 bases). This CDR3 is built from 14 residues. Between the trimmed V and J ends, which lost 4 bases and 7 bases, there was a span of 14 bases. Germline V gene data show CDR1 as SGHVS and CDR2 as FNYEAQ. The CDR3 is CASSSKQGSNEQFF. In nucleotides, the CDR3 is TGTGCCAGCAGCTCGAAACAGGGTTCAAATGAGCAGTTCTTC.

J is TRBJ2-5 and V is TRBV7-2, with 10 bases fitting TRBD2. From germline, CDR1 is SGHTA and CDR2 FQGNSA. CDR3 length: 15 amino acids. V lost 1 base to trimming and J lost 5 bases; unmatched junction nucleotides: 4. CDR3 nucleotides: TGTGCCAGCAGCTTAGTAGCGGGAGGTAGGGAGACCCAGTACTTC. It encodes CASSLVAGGRETQYF.

The chain uses TRBV19 and TRBJ2-1, with 8 positions matching TRBD2. J gave up 4 bases and V 3 bases, and 20 bases lay outside the gene matches. This CDR3 has 20 amino acids. The V gene's germline CDR1 is LNHDA and CDR2 SQIVND (reference sequence). The CDR3 is CASSIWASRDGQRGYNEQFF. In DNA, the CDR3 is TGTGCCAGTAGTATTTGGGCGTCGCGGGACGGCCAGCGGGGGTACAATGAGCAGTTCTTC.

The table lists this clone with a count of one. The chain uses TRBV28 and TRBJ1-4; D unresolved. This CDR3 comprises 18 residues. CDR1 is MDHEN, CDR2 SYDVKM, per germline. Trimming shortened V by 6 bases and J by 14 bases, and 34 bases separated the two germline ends. The CDR3 reads CASSQHQKAGLGGSFLFF. As DNA, the CDR3 is TGTGCCAGCAGCCAACACCAGAAAGCAGGACTCGGCGGCTCGTTTCTGTTTTTT.

The J gene is TRBJ2-2, the V gene TRBV5-4; 9 bases line up with TRBD1. V lost 4 bases and J lost 6; bases outside the gene matches: 10. The CDR3 extends over 16 amino acids. CDR1 SGHNT and CDR2 YYREEE come from the germline V gene (reference sequence). In nucleotides, the CDR3 is TGTGCCAGCAGCGGCACCGGGACAGGGAAGCCCGGGGAGCTGTTTTTT. This gives the protein CASSGTGTGKPGELFF.

The chain has TRBV19 and TRBJ2-2; 12 bases map to TRBD2. Trimming cost V 4 bases and J 2 bases; bases outside gene matches: 8. Germline V gives CDR1 LNHDA, CDR2 SQIVND (reference sequence). The CDR3 consists of 18 residues. The CDR3 loop reads CASSTSGLAGVNTGELFF. As DNA, the CDR3 is TGTGCCAGTAGTACGTCGGGACTAGCGGGCGTAAACACCGGGGAGCTGTTTTTT.

V is TRBV6-5 and J is TRBJ2-7, with 7 bases that match TRBD2. Germline assignment: CDR1 MNHEY and CDR2 SVGAGI. J was trimmed by 3 bases and V by 6 bases; bases with no gene match: 8. CDR3 size: 14 residues. The CDR3 loop is CASSRMGLRYEQYF. The CDR3 region has the DNA TGTGCCAGCAGCCGAATGGGACTACGCTACGAGCAGTACTTC.

The rearrangement joins TRBV11-2 to TRBJ1-4; D perhaps matches TRBD1 (5 bases). This CDR3 spans 17 amino acids. The V end lost 5 bases, the J end lost 4 bases, and 20 bases lay between the germline ends. Germline V gene sequence: CDR1 SGHAT, CDR2 FQNNGV. The CDR3 loop reads CASSNPAGDRDNEKLFF. In nucleotides, the CDR3 is TGTGCCAGCAGCAACCCTGCGGGGGATCGCGATAATGAAAAACTGTTTTTT. The whole variable domain, remainder taken from reference TRBV11-2 and TRBJ1-4, is EAGVAQSPRYKIIEKRQSVAFWCNPISGHATLYWYQQILGQGPKLLIQFQNNGVVDDSQLPKDRFSAERLKGVDSTLKIQPAKLEDSAVYLCASSNPAGDRDNEKLFFGSGTQLSVL.

V is TRBV27 and J is TRBJ1-1, with D uncertain. The ends were cut back, 3 bases at V and 0 bases at J, with 5 bases in the middle. Germline loops: CDR1 MNHEY, CDR2 SMNVEV (reference sequence). The CDR3 length is 13 residues. The CDR3 DNA is TGTGCCAGCAGTTTTTCCATGAACACTGAAGCTTTCTTT. Protein: CASSFSMNTEAFF.

This clone was found once. The chain couples TRBV7-8 to TRBJ2-1, with D possibly being TRBD1 (6 bases). V was trimmed by 2 bases and J by 7 bases, leaving 12 bases between them. The CDR3 is made up of 14 amino acids. In germline, CDR1 is SGHVS, CDR2 FQNEAQ. The CDR3 bases are TGTGCCAGCAGCTTATTTGGACAGAGGAATGAGCAGTTCTTC. Translating it yields CASSLFGQRNEQFF.

The CDR3 loop is CASSQFFGADTGELFF. In nucleotides, the CDR3 is TGCGCCAGCAGCCAATTTTTTGGGGCGGACACCGGGGAGCTGTTTTTT. The rearrangement links TRBV4-3 to TRBJ2-2; the D gene is possibly TRBD1 (5 bases). The CDR3 is 16 residues long. Germline CDR1 and CDR2: LGHNA and YSLEER. V was cut by 2 bases and J by 3 bases, with 13 bases left in between.

This clone was found a few times. The CDR3 nucleotides read TGTGCCAGCAGCTTACCTAGCGGGACTTCTGGGGCCAACGTCCTGACTTTC. It yields the protein CASSLPSGTSGANVLTF. This chain links TRBV7-8 with TRBJ2-6, with 9 bases aligning to TRBD2. This CDR3 is built from 17 residues. Per the germline V gene, CDR1 is SGHVS and CDR2 is FQNEAQ. Germline trimming cut 2 bases from V and 1 base from J; bases unmatched to any gene: 3.

The rearrangement links TRBV27 to TRBJ1-2; 9 bases fit TRBD1. V lost 6 bases and J lost 7; bases outside the gene matches: 6. The length of the CDR3 is 13 residues. Germline V lookup: CDR1 MNHEY, CDR2 SMNVEV (reference sequence). CDR3 in amino acids: CASSDGQGFGYTF. The CDR3 coding sequence is TGTGCCAGCAGCGATGGACAGGGGTTTGGCTACACCTTC.

The rearrangement links TRBV9 to TRBJ2-7; 14 positions match TRBD2. This CDR3 has 16 residues. The V gene end was trimmed by 4 bases and the J gene end by 5 bases; junction bases not matched to a gene: 8. CDR1 SGDLS and CDR2 YYNGEE come from the germline V gene. In DNA form, the CDR3 reads TGTGCCAGCAGCCCTGGGACTAGCGGGAGCTTCCACGAGCAGTACTTC. This encodes CASSPGTSGSFHEQYF.

For the CDR3, the DNA is TGTGCCAGCTCACCACGGGAAGGGGCGACTGAAGCTTTCTTT. The encoded protein is CASSPREGATEAFF. V and J are TRBV18 and TRBJ1-1; TRBD1 is a possible D gene (5 bases). Trimming cost V 1 base and J 5 bases, with 11 bases left between them. Germline V lookup: CDR1 KGHSH, CDR2 LQKENI. CDR3 size: 14 residues.

This chain uses TRBV18 with TRBJ1-1; D may be TRBD1 (6 bases). This CDR3 has 15 amino acids. Per the germline V gene, CDR1 is KGHSH and CDR2 is LQKENI. Trimming cost V 3 bases and J 1 base, with 12 bases left between them. The DNA for the CDR3 is TGTGCCAGCTCACCCCTACCAGGGGAGAACACTGAAGCTTTCTTT. It is translated as CASSPLPGENTEAFF.

The V and J genes are TRBV19 and TRBJ2-1; the D is unclear. The CDR3 consists of 14 residues. The V end was cut by 6 bases, the J end by 8 bases, with 17 bases between. Germline loops: CDR1 LNHDA, CDR2 SQIVND (reference sequence). Here the CDR3 reads CASRMGGPVDEQFF. The CDR3 DNA is TGTGCCAGTAGAATGGGTGGGCCGGTAGATGAGCAGTTCTTC.

V is TRBV27 and J is TRBJ1-1; D possibly corresponds to TRBD1 (6 bases). Trimming stripped 6 bases from V and 0 bases from J, with 14 bases between. CDR1 and CDR2 from the germline V gene are MNHEY and SMNVEV (reference sequence). The CDR3 extends over 15 amino acids. CDR3 nucleotide sequence: TGTGCCAGCAGGCCTACCGGGACACTGAACACTGAAGCTTTCTTT. It yields the protein CASRPTGTLNTEAFF.